This TCR beta chain was identified during a study of OX40 agonist ivuxolimab in advanced cancers. Turning to the study itself: Three patients showed partial responses: one hepatocellular carcinoma and two cutaneous melanoma cases.

The repertoire was sequenced with immunoSEQ multiplex PCR; TCRdb's copy has only in-frame clones and lacks some. Of around 70,000 clones in the sample, more than 65% were seen once. Germline CDR1 SNHLY, CDR2 FYNNEI. The junction had 2 bases not matched to a gene; V was cut back by 8 bases and J by 4 bases. The CDR3 consists of 11 residues. The source was CD4+ or CD8+ T cells sorted from blood, collected in a trial of the OX40 agonist ivuxolimab. This TCR derives from an adult with an advanced solid tumor such as melanoma, head and neck, liver or kidney cancer. This chain joins TRBV2 and TRBJ2-7; the match to TRBD1 covers 7 bases. This CDR3 is CASGQVYEQYF. The CDR3 DNA reads TGTGCCAGCGGACAGGTTTACGAGCAGTACTTC.